This entry concerns a single T cell receptor beta chain. The sample comes from a study of blood T cells in healthy people across ages. This CDR3 comprises 15 residues. J lost 13 bases, V lost 4 bases, and 16 bases had no gene match. Per the germline V gene, CDR1 is SNHLY and CDR2 is FYNNEI. Together with a sample-barcoded 5' primer, a J-beta primer mix was included in a second PCR lasting about 7 to 12 cycles. Each CDR3 protein is one row after TCRdb ran MiXCR on the 5' RACE reads. Of 700,000 to 800,000 distinct CDR3 sequences in the sample, roughly 43% are singletons; the top ten hold around a fifth.

The clonotype was recovered from a woman aged 60-70 years in good health. This chain links TRBV2 with TRBJ2-4; 7 bases align to TRBD1. The sample was blood. CDR3 bases: TGTGCCAGCAGTGCCAACCTGGGACAGCTAAGCACGCAGTACTTC. The encoded protein is CASSANLGQLSTQYF.